A single sample is the source of the 20 T cell receptor beta chains below, sequenced in a study of T cell responses to AZD1222 COVID-19 vaccine. The table came from immunoSEQ multiplex PCR; TCRdb's copy has only in-frame clones and leaves some out. Counted here are approximately 170,000 clones, around 91% occurring once; the ten biggest clones make up about 6.9%. The sequenced sample was peripheral blood, obtained on day 0 of AZD1222 vaccination. Receptors originate from an adult in good health.

The CDR3 region is CASSQKRSLGATEAFF. CDR3 nucleotide sequence: TGTGCCAGCAGCCAAAAGCGAAGCCTGGGGGCGACTGAAGCTTTCTTT. The J gene is TRBJ1-1, the V gene TRBV14; tentative D call: TRBD1 (6 bases). This CDR3 region has 16 residues. The V gene's germline CDR1 is SGHDN and CDR2 FVKESK. Between the trimmed V and J ends, which lost 2 bases and 5 bases, there was a span of 18 bases.

The gene calls are TRBV15 and TRBJ2-3, with D unresolved. CDR1 and CDR2 from the germline V gene are LNHNV and YYDKDF (reference sequence). CDR3 length equals 12 residues. Trimming shortened V by 3 bases and J by 5 bases, and 6 bases separated the two germline ends. CDR3 in amino acids: CATSRLLDTQYF. CDR3 nucleotides: TGTGCCACCAGCAGGCTGTTAGATACGCAGTATTTT.

The gene calls are TRBV11-2 and TRBJ2-5, with unresolved D. Trimming pared 0 bases from V and 1 base from J, leaving 6 bases between. Per the germline V gene, CDR1 is SGHAT and CDR2 is FQNNGV. The length of the CDR3 is 14 residues. DNA for the CDR3: TGTGCCAGCAGCTTAGAAAGGTTCCAAGAGACCCAGTACTTC. Amino acids: CASSLERFQETQYF. Full variable domain (rest looked up from reference TRBV11-2 and TRBJ2-5): EAGVAQSPRYKIIEKRQSVAFWCNPISGHATLYWYQQILGQGPKLLIQFQNNGVVDDSQLPKDRFSAERLKGVDSTLKIQPAKLEDSAVYLCASSLERFQETQYFGPGTRLLVL.

V and J are TRBV11-2 and TRBJ1-6; tentative D call: TRBD1 (6 bases). V was clipped by 0 bases and J by 9 bases, with 18 bases between them. Germline V gene sequence: CDR1 SGHAT, CDR2 FQNNGV. The CDR3 loop spans 17 amino acids. The CDR3 region has the DNA TGTGCCAGCAGCTTAGATCGGGTAGGGGGGTTCCCTTCACCCCTCCACTTT. It yields the protein CASSLDRVGGFPSPLHF.

This rearrangement joins TRBV10-2 to TRBJ2-5; D gene uncertain. V was pared by 3 bases and J by 5 bases, with 4 bases between. From germline, CDR1 is WSHSY and CDR2 SAAADI. CDR3 length: 11 residues. The CDR3 DNA is TGCGCCAGCAGTGAAAGGGAGACCCAGTACTTC. Translated: CASSERETQYF.

The gene calls are TRBV7-2 and TRBJ2-1; D uncertain. Trimming shortened V by 1 base and J by 1 base, and 5 bases separated the two germline ends. Per germline, CDR1 SGHTA and CDR2 FQGNSA. This CDR3 has 14 amino acids. The CDR3 reads CASSLEGSYNEQFF. CDR3 nucleotide sequence: TGTGCCAGCAGCTTAGAGGGTTCCTACAATGAGCAGTTCTTC.

V and J are TRBV27 and TRBJ2-7, with TRBD1 as a possible D gene (5 bases). CDR1 MNHEY and CDR2 SMNVEV come from the germline V gene (reference sequence). Deletions cut 1 base from V and 2 bases from J, with 9 bases between. The CDR3 totals 14 residues. The CDR3 sequence: CASSLFRGPYEQYF. The CDR3 coding sequence is TGTGCCAGCAGTTTATTTAGGGGTCCCTACGAGCAGTACTTC.

The chain has TRBV29-1 and TRBJ1-2; no reliable D call. The CDR3 runs 13 residues. Trimming took 8 bases from V and 1 from J, leaving 14 bases between them. Germline assignment: CDR1 SQVTM and CDR2 ANQGSEA. CDR3 sequence (DNA): TGCAGCATGAGAACGACTCATAACTATGGCTACACCTTC. Protein: CSMRTTHNYGYTF. Based on the CDR3 plus reference TRBV29-1 and TRBJ1-2, the full variable domain is SAVISQKPSRDICQRGTSLTIQCQVDSQVTMMFWYRQQPGQSLTLIATANQGSEATYESGFVIDKFPISRPNLTFSTLTVSNMSPEDSSIYLCSMRTTHNYGYTFGSGTRLTVV.

This chain links TRBV6-9 with TRBJ1-5; D is unresolved. V lost 5 bases to trimming and J lost 1 base, with 18 bases between them. There are 17 residues in the CDR3. Germline V gene sequence: CDR1 MNHGY, CDR2 SVAAGI. CDR3 nucleotides: TGTGCCAGCAGTCACATATACTTGGACGGAAGCAATCAGCCCCAGCATTTT. The encoded protein is CASSHIYLDGSNQPQHF.

The chain links TRBV18 to TRBJ1-1; tentatively, D is TRBD1 (6 bases). The length of the CDR3 is 13 residues. V lost 6 bases and J lost 1, with 9 bases in between. From germline, CDR1 is KGHSH and CDR2 LQKENI. CDR3 DNA sequence: TGTGCCAGCTCTGGACAGCGGAACACTGAAGCTTTCTTT. Translating gives CASSGQRNTEAFF.

J is TRBJ2-5 and V is TRBV7-2, with D maybe TRBD1 (6 bases). Between the trimmed V and J ends, which lost 5 bases and 1 base, there was a span of 14 bases. CDR1 and CDR2 from the germline V gene are SGHTA and FQGNSA. The CDR3 is 15 residues long. CDR3 sequence: CASSPRGRGQETQYF. CDR3 sequence (DNA): TGTGCCAGCAGCCCCCGGGGCAGGGGCCAAGAGACCCAGTACTTC.

Only one count was recorded for this clone. The chain is built from TRBV18 and TRBJ2-7; D might be TRBD2 (6 bases). CDR1 and CDR2 from the germline V gene are KGHSH and LQKENI. This CDR3 has 13 amino acids. The V gene lost 3 bases and the J gene lost 9 bases, with 15 bases spanning the gap. The CDR3 here is CASSPELGGRQYV. DNA for the CDR3: TGTGCCAGCTCACCTGAGCTGGGGGGTCGGCAGTACGTC.

The gene calls are TRBV5-4 and TRBJ2-5; TRBD1 agrees at 12 bases. Trimming at V came to 3 bases and at J to 4 bases, leaving 4 bases not matched to a gene. Germline CDR1 and CDR2: SGHNT and YYREEE (reference sequence). The CDR3 runs 15 residues. CDR3 residues: CASSWGQGAGETQYF. DNA of the CDR3: TGTGCCAGCAGCTGGGGACAGGGGGCGGGAGAGACCCAGTACTTC.

The chain uses TRBV5-1 and TRBJ1-2; no reliable D call. CDR1 SGHRS and CDR2 YFSETQ come from the germline V gene. This CDR3 comprises 13 residues. With 0 bases removed from V and 2 bases from J, the gap between germline ends came to 5 bases. The CDR3 coding sequence is TGCGCCAGCAGCTTGGACACCAACTATGGCTACACCTTC. Its protein is CASSLDTNYGYTF.

The chain recombines TRBV19 with TRBJ1-2; D is perhaps TRBD1 (5 bases). The CDR3 is 14 amino acids. Between the trimmed V and J ends, which lost 5 bases and 2 bases, there was a span of 12 bases. Germline assignment: CDR1 LNHDA and CDR2 SQIVND (reference sequence). Here the CDR3 reads CASSDGGANYGYTF. In DNA form, the CDR3 reads TGTGCCAGTAGTGACGGGGGAGCAAACTATGGCTACACCTTC.

The CDR3 region has the DNA TGTGCCAGCAGTTTATCAGTTTCCAGCGGGGGGGCGGTTGGGCAAGAGACCCAGTACTTC. This translates into CASSLSVSSGGAVGQETQYF. The chain uses TRBV28 and TRBJ2-5; 10 nucleotides agree with TRBD2. Germline assignment: CDR1 MDHEN and CDR2 SYDVKM. The V gene end was trimmed by 1 base and the J gene end by 2 bases; junction bases not matched to a gene: 16. The CDR3 covers 20 residues.

This chain links TRBV30 with TRBJ1-2; no reliable D call. Germline lookup yields CDR1 GTSNPN and CDR2 SVGIG (reference sequence). Trimming took off 0 bases at V and 5 bases at J, with 10 bases between the two ends. This CDR3 has 13 residues. The DNA for the CDR3 is TGTGCCTGGAGTGTACAGAGACTGTATGGCTACACCTTC. This gives the protein CAWSVQRLYGYTF.

V gene TRBV6-6 combines with J gene TRBJ1-5, with no clear D. V was shortened by 5 bases and J by 3 bases, with 11 bases between the two germline ends. The CDR3 totals 14 residues. Germline V gene data show CDR1 as MNHNY and CDR2 as SVGAGI (reference sequence). CDR3 region: CASSPSGNNQPQHF. Written as DNA, the CDR3 is TGTGCCAGCAGTCCTTCAGGTAACAATCAGCCCCAGCATTTT.

The genes are TRBV24-1 and TRBJ1-2; D ambiguous. Germline values: CDR1 KGHDR, CDR2 SFDVKD. Between the trimmed V and J ends, which lost 3 bases and 4 bases, there was a span of 5 bases. The length of the CDR3 is 12 residues. The CDR3 DNA reads as TGTGCCACCAGTGATGGACGCTATGGCTACACCTTC. Encoded protein: CATSDGRYGYTF.

Here the CDR3 reads CASSLSYKDSYEQYF. CDR3 DNA sequence: TGTGCCAGCAGTTTATCGTATAAGGACAGTTACGAGCAGTACTTC. The chain recombines TRBV27 with TRBJ2-7; D might be TRBD1 (6 bases). The CDR3 loop spans 15 amino acids. CDR1 and CDR2 from the germline V gene are MNHEY and SMNVEV (reference sequence). Deletions cut 0 bases from V and 4 bases from J, with 13 bases between.